These 25 T cell receptor beta chains were sequenced from one sample in a study of T cell responses to AZD1222 COVID-19 vaccine. The method was immunoSEQ multiplex PCR; TCRdb's version includes in-frame clones alone and lacks a portion of them. The sample has roughly 110,000 clones; around 90% are singletons. The sequenced sample was peripheral blood, obtained 28 days after the second AZD1222 dose. These receptors originate from an adult who received the AZD1222 COVID-19 vaccine.

The J gene is TRBJ2-2, the V gene TRBV5-1, with no clear D. V shed 4 bases and J shed 1 base, with 8 bases lying between them. Germline values: CDR1 SGHRS, CDR2 YFSETQ. The CDR3 spans 14 residues. CDR3 nucleotide sequence: TGCGCCAGCAGCGATTGGGGGAACACCGGGGAGCTGTTTTTT. This sequence encodes CASSDWGNTGELFF.

This chain uses TRBV5-6 with TRBJ1-1, with 11 bases matching TRBD1. V lost 4 bases to trimming and J lost 0 bases; unmatched junction nucleotides: 8. From germline, CDR1 is SGHDT and CDR2 YYEEEE. CDR3 length equals 17 residues. The CDR3 spells CASSQDRGLLVNTEAFF. The CDR3 bases are TGTGCCAGCAGCCAGGACAGGGGGCTATTGGTGAACACTGAAGCTTTCTTT.

The gene calls are TRBV20-1 and TRBJ1-1; D is unclear. Trimming removed 3 bases at V and 4 bases at J, with 9 bases between. Germline loops: CDR1 DFQATT, CDR2 SNEGSKA (reference sequence). The CDR3 runs to 12 residues. This CDR3 is CSASSSLTEAFF. The CDR3 nucleotides are TGCAGTGCTAGTTCGAGCCTCACTGAAGCTTTCTTT.

V is TRBV25-1 and J is TRBJ2-5; 7 nucleotides align to TRBD2. With 7 bases clipped from V and 4 bases from J, the junction kept 6 bases outside the gene matches. CDR1 is MGHDK, CDR2 SYGVNS, per germline. The CDR3 runs to 13 residues. In DNA form, the CDR3 reads TGTGCCAGCAACACCGGGGGGATAGAGACCCAGTACTTC. This sequence encodes CASNTGGIETQYF.

This chain joins TRBV6-2 or TRBV6-3 and TRBJ1-2; possibly TRBD1 for D (5 bases). The CDR3 runs 17 residues. V dropped 2 bases and J dropped 0 bases, with 16 bases sitting between them. CDR1 is MNHEY and CDR2 is SVGEGT in the germline V gene. This CDR3 is CASSYPSGGKSNYGYTF. The CDR3 coding sequence is TGTGCCAGCAGTTACCCCAGTGGGGGGAAATCTAACTATGGCTACACCTTC.

The chain is built from TRBV11-2 and TRBJ1-2, with 10 bases aligning to TRBD1. Germline-derived CDR1 and CDR2 are SGHAT and FQNNGV. The CDR3 spans 15 residues. V was pared by 7 bases and J by 4 bases, with 9 bases of the junction left unmatched. The CDR3 DNA sequence: TGTGCCAGCAACCGAGTGGGGACAGGGGCCTATGGCTACACCTTC. Translating gives CASNRVGTGAYGYTF.

The genes are TRBV7-3 and TRBJ2-2, with D unclear. The CDR3 extends over 14 amino acids. Germline V lookup: CDR1 SGHTA, CDR2 FQGTGA. V dropped 4 bases and J dropped 8 bases, with 14 bases sitting between them. The CDR3 here is CASSSGPSAGELFF. The CDR3 bases are TGTGCCAGCAGCTCGGGCCCTTCGGCGGGGGAGCTGTTTTTT.

This chain connects TRBV7-8 to TRBJ1-6, with a tentative D call TRBD1 (5 bases). The V gene's germline CDR1 is SGHVS and CDR2 FQNEAQ. The CDR3 spans 16 residues. Trimming removed 6 bases from V and 2 bases from J, with 14 bases in between. The CDR3 region is CASSPVRVPYNSPLHF. The DNA for the CDR3 is TGTGCCAGCAGTCCCGTCAGGGTACCCTATAATTCACCCCTCCACTTT.

The chain carries TRBV9 and TRBJ2-1; D not certain. The CDR3 length is 12 residues. Trimming removed 0 bases from V and 9 bases from J, with 7 bases in between. Germline CDR1 is SGDLS and CDR2 is YYNGEE. In nucleotides, the CDR3 is TGTGCCAGCAGCGTAGTTTTCGGTGAGCAGTTCTTC. It encodes CASSVVFGEQFF.

The chain joins TRBV28 to TRBJ2-3; D remains ambiguous. The germline V gene encodes CDR1 MDHEN and CDR2 SYDVKM. Trimming took off 2 bases at V and 0 bases at J, with 9 bases between the two ends. CDR3 size: 15 residues. The CDR3 loop reads CASSLAPISTDTQYF. The CDR3 nucleotides read TGTGCCAGCAGTTTAGCCCCTATTAGCACAGATACGCAGTATTTT.

The chain carries TRBV9 and TRBJ1-2; TRBD1 might be the D (5 bases). The V end was cut by 4 bases, the J end by 8 bases, with 18 bases between. This CDR3 contains 14 residues. Germline V gene sequence: CDR1 SGDLS, CDR2 YYNGEE. CDR3 sequence: CASSSSGAFEGYTF. CDR3 DNA: TGTGCCAGCAGCTCTTCTGGGGCTTTCGAAGGCTACACCTTC.

The chain uses TRBV5-1 and TRBJ1-5; D remains ambiguous. Germline loops: CDR1 SGHRS, CDR2 YFSETQ. This CDR3 has 13 residues. Trimming shortened V by 3 bases and J by 4 bases, and 8 bases separated the two germline ends. As DNA, the CDR3 is TGCGCCAGCAGCTACGGGGAAAATCAGCCCCAGCATTTT. Translated, it gives CASSYGENQPQHF.

The rearrangement joins TRBV9 to TRBJ2-6; TRBD1 matches at 10 bases. The CDR3 extends over 23 amino acids. Per germline, CDR1 SGDLS and CDR2 YYNGEE. V lost 0 bases, J lost 0 bases, and 18 bases stayed unmatched. Here the CDR3 DNA reads TGTGCCAGCAGCGTAGTTGTCATAGGGGGACAGGGGCCCGATTGCTCTGGGGCCAACGTCCTGACTTTC. Amino acid sequence: CASSVVVIGGQGPDCSGANVLTF.

This clone was observed a few times. This rearrangement joins TRBV6-5 to TRBJ2-1, with TRBD2 matching 7 bases. Germline assignment: CDR1 MNHEY and CDR2 SVGAGI. CDR3 length: 14 residues. V was pared by 10 bases and J by 0 bases, with 6 bases of the junction left unmatched. CDR3 coding DNA: TGTGCCACTGAAGCGGGGACCTCCTACAATGAGCAGTTCTTC. Translating it yields CATEAGTSYNEQFF.

The chain employs TRBV7-9 and TRBJ1-2; D may be TRBD1 (5 bases). Trimming shortened V by 2 bases and J by 2 bases, and 12 bases separated the two germline ends. The CDR3 contains 15 residues. CDR1 is SEHNR, CDR2 FQNEAQ, per germline (reference sequence). CDR3 residues: CASSLLFRQNYGYTF. The CDR3 nucleotides read TGTGCCAGCAGCTTACTGTTCAGACAGAACTATGGCTACACCTTC.

V and J are TRBV24-1 and TRBJ1-5, with a weak D call TRBD1 (5 bases). CDR3 size: 16 residues. CDR1 KGHDR and CDR2 SFDVKD come from the germline V gene. Trimming cost V 0 bases and J 2 bases, with 10 bases left between them. The CDR3 reads CATSDLRAGGNQPQHF. The CDR3 DNA follows: TGTGCCACCAGTGATTTGCGGGCGGGGGGCAATCAGCCCCAGCATTTT.

This chain connects TRBV19 to TRBJ2-1; D not certain. The germline V gene has CDR1 LNHDA and CDR2 SQIVND (reference sequence). The CDR3 spans 12 residues. Trimming took 8 bases from V and 8 from J, leaving 13 bases between them. The CDR3 DNA is TGTGCCAGTCGGTCCCTGGGTGATGAGCAGTTCTTC. The encoded protein is CASRSLGDEQFF.

This chain links TRBV23-1 with TRBJ2-1; D may be TRBD1 (6 bases). TRBV23-1 is noted as an ORF with a role that remains uncertain. The V end lost 4 bases, the J end lost 2 bases, and 12 bases lay between the germline ends. The CDR3 runs 15 residues. CDR3 protein: CASSLGQNPYNEQFF. The CDR3 coding sequence is TGCGCCAGCAGTCTTGGACAGAACCCCTACAATGAGCAGTTCTTC.

V usage is TRBV24-1 and J usage is TRBJ2-7; D is perhaps TRBD1 (6 bases). Germline CDR1 is KGHDR and CDR2 is SFDVKD. The CDR3 is 15 amino acids. Trimming cost V 2 bases and J 6 bases, with 16 bases left between them. This CDR3 is CATSDSNTRGAEQYF. Here the CDR3 DNA reads TGTGCCACCAGTGATTCGAATACCAGGGGCGCCGAGCAGTACTTC.

V is TRBV11-1 and J is TRBJ2-1, with TRBD2 matching over 11 bases. V was pared by 6 bases and J by 4 bases, with 5 bases of the junction left unmatched. Germline V gene data show CDR1 as SGHAT and CDR2 as FQDESV (reference sequence). This CDR3 has 15 residues. CDR3 in amino acids: CASRPSGGFYNEQFF. CDR3 nucleotides: TGTGCCAGCAGGCCTAGCGGGGGGTTTTACAATGAGCAGTTCTTC. The variable domain in full, completed from reference TRBV11-1 and TRBJ2-1, reads EAEVAQSPRYKITEKSQAVAFWCDPISGHATLYWYRQILGQGPELLVQFQDESVVDDSQLPKDRFSAERLKGVDSTLKIQPAELGDSAMYLCASRPSGGFYNEQFFGPGTRLTVL.

The gene calls are TRBV7-2 and TRBJ1-1; D call uncertain. The CDR3 totals 12 residues. V dropped 3 bases and J dropped 4 bases, with 6 bases sitting between them. CDR1 and CDR2 (germline): SGHTA, FQGNSA. The CDR3 DNA sequence: TGTGCCAGCAGCTTTAGGACCACTGAAGCTTTCTTT. Residues: CASSFRTTEAFF.

This chain uses TRBV5-4 with TRBJ2-7; 9 positions agree with TRBD2. The CDR3 has 16 residues. The J segment lost 7 bases and the V segment lost 4 bases, leaving 15 bases of the junction unmatched. CDR1 SGHNT and CDR2 YYREEE come from the germline V gene (reference sequence). CDR3 DNA: TGTGCCAGCAGCGCTGGCGGATCGCGGGGGGGAAGGGAGCAGTACTTC. This gives the protein CASSAGGSRGGREQYF.

The table lists this clone with a count of one. CDR3 in amino acids: CASSRTGNATNEKLFF. The DNA for the CDR3 is TGTGCCAGCAGCCGGACAGGGAATGCAACTAATGAAAAACTGTTTTTT. The chain carries TRBV11-3 and TRBJ1-4; 8 bases fit TRBD1. The V segment lost 5 bases and the J segment 0 bases; nucleotides outside the gene matches: 5. The CDR3 runs 16 residues. The germline V gene has CDR1 SGHNT and CDR2 YENEEA.

In this sample, this clone turned up many times. This chain's CDR3 is CASRVGDTEAFF. CDR3 bases: TGTGCCAGCAGGGTAGGGGACACTGAAGCTTTCTTT. This rearrangement joins TRBV27 to TRBJ1-1, with D tentatively TRBD1 (5 bases). The germline V and J ends were trimmed by 6 bases and 3 bases, with 8 bases remaining between them. This CDR3 has 12 amino acids. The germline V gene encodes CDR1 MNHEY and CDR2 SMNVEV (reference sequence).

V and J are TRBV7-2 and TRBJ2-1; 7 bases are shared with TRBD1. The CDR3 runs 14 residues. The trim removed 1 base at V and 4 bases at J, leaving 1 base unmatched. The germline V gene encodes CDR1 SGHTA and CDR2 FQGNSA. CDR3 in amino acids: CASSLGTGYNEQFF. CDR3 coding DNA: TGTGCCAGCAGCTTAGGGACAGGTTACAATGAGCAGTTCTTC.